This T cell receptor (beta chain) emerged from a study of blood T cell repertoires in COVID-19. Study in general: PBMCs, B-cell-depleted T cells, or T cells were the source of the cDNA or gDNA that made up the material.

During active infection, Seattle patients enrolled and were then monitored through disease. The CDR3 covers 15 residues. The trim removed 5 bases at V and 3 bases at J, leaving 8 bases unmatched. The V gene's germline CDR1 is SGHAT and CDR2 FQNNGV. This table comes from immunoSEQ multiplex PCR, and its TCRdb copy is limited to in-frame clones, with some not included. The sample yields 150,000 to 200,000 clones, roughly 87% seen once. Sequenced input: peripheral blood. The receptor's source is a woman between 65 and 79 years old with COVID-19, enrolled during active disease. This rearrangement joins TRBV11-2 to TRBJ2-5, with TRBD2 matching 8 bases. The CDR3 loop is CASSPQRGREETQYF. The DNA of the CDR3 is TGTGCCAGCAGCCCACAGCGGGGGAGGGAAGAGACCCAGTACTTC.